This T cell receptor beta chain was identified during a study of T cell responses to AZD1222 COVID-19 vaccine. Study-wide background: Some second doses came at about 4 weeks and others at about 12 weeks; these were pooled. General observations from the study: Every sample of the repertoires postdated the peak T cell response. The donor cohort was predominantly white British with a female majority, and clonal diversity may have been underestimated. Regions 160-218 and 743-854 dominated among vaccine-associated CD4 TCRs spanning spike.

The CDR3 consists of 20 residues. CDR1 is SGHDN and CDR2 is FVKESK in the germline V gene. The V gene end was trimmed by 0 bases and the J gene end by 4 bases; junction bases not matched to a gene: 16. Clones were sequenced by immunoSEQ multiplex PCR, and TCRdb holds only the in-frame ones, with some missing. The sample holds about 190,000 clones, around 89% seen once. As regards this clone: The target antigen is unknown.

Sequenced here: peripheral blood, sampled on day 0 of AZD1222 vaccination. This receptor was identified in an adult in good health. The rearrangement uses TRBV14 and TRBJ2-1; 9 bases are shared with TRBD2. CDR3 sequence reads: CASSQDPGLAGTLKYNEQFF. Here the CDR3 DNA reads TGTGCCAGCAGCCAAGACCCCGGGCTAGCGGGGACCTTAAAGTACAATGAGCAGTTCTTC.